This T cell receptor (beta chain) comes out of a study of PD-1 blockade in classical Hodgkin lymphoma. Study-wide context: Patients were treated with nivolumab at 3 mg/kg, and this was given intravenously every 2 weeks.

The assay was immunoSEQ multiplex PCR, and TCRdb's table has in-frame clones only and misses some. This table has 45,000 or so clones, 73% appearing once. Each patient's relapse followed autologous stem cell transplantation, and brentuximab vedotin exposure varied. V was clipped by 5 bases and J by 0 bases, with 10 bases between them. Germline assignment: CDR1 MNHNY and CDR2 SVGAGI (reference sequence). The CDR3 has 15 amino acids. General study findings and limits: Possible causes of repertoire differences, disease activity or prior therapy, remain undefined.

With respect to this clone: Antigen unknown.

Material: peripheral blood mononuclear cells (PBMCs), obtained at baseline. This clonotype was obtained from a human donor with classical Hodgkin lymphoma. The chain uses TRBV6-6 and TRBJ2-2, with D possibly matching TRBD1 (5 bases). The CDR3 DNA follows: TGTGCCAGCAGTCTAGACAGTACGAACACCGGGGAGCTGTTTTTT. Encoded protein: CASSLDSTNTGELFF.